This T cell receptor (beta chain) originates from a study of cytomegalovirus exposure and HLA in healthy donors. Notes on the study in general: Listed as cytomegalovirus-associated were approximately 160 TCR beta chains. That first-cohort TCR clusters tended to co-occur in the 130 or so validation repertoires was found in a later analysis. Under in vitro conditions, three CMV-associated chains were confirmed as specific for CMV antigens.

Sequenced by immunoSEQ multiplex PCR; TCRdb stores in-frame clones only, minus some. The table shows 250,000 to 400,000 clones, with 88% occurring only once. Details on this clone: Its antigen is not known.

Trimming took 3 bases from V and 6 from J; bases not matched to a gene: 5. Germline-derived CDR1 and CDR2 are LNHNV and YYDKDF (reference sequence). This CDR3 has 14 amino acids. The rearrangement joins TRBV15 to TRBJ1-2; 9 bases match TRBD1. The receptor comes from a man aged 30-40 years in good health and CMV-seronegative. The sample was PBMCs. This CDR3 is CATSRNRQGDGYTF. CDR3 DNA: TGTGCCACCAGCAGGAATCGACAGGGGGATGGCTACACCTTC.